These 25 T cell receptor beta chains were all obtained from the same sample, sequenced in a study of blood T cell repertoires in COVID-19 (dated by TCRdb to about 2020). The library was made by the immunoSEQ multiplex PCR assay. The table was pulled from immuneACCESS by TCRdb, which kept in-frame rearrangements only. Such tables lose some clones; where checked, under half of the loss comes from unresolved V genes, and the rest has no known cause. The sample data list 150,000 to 200,000 clones, and 84% of these were observed just once. Of the sample, approximately 3% is held by the ten largest clones. The sequenced sample consisted of PBMCs or T cells enriched from blood (not recorded which). The receptors come from a woman aged 25 to 39 who had been exposed to COVID-19.

The chain uses TRBV10-2 and TRBJ1-1; a possible D gene is TRBD1 (5 bases). The CDR3 runs 15 residues. With 2 bases removed from V and 4 bases from J, the gap between germline ends came to 14 bases. Germline CDR1 WSHSY, CDR2 SAAADI. The CDR3 reads CASSEPTGGSTEAFF. Written as DNA, the CDR3 is TGCGCCAGCAGTGAGCCTACTGGGGGGAGCACTGAAGCTTTCTTT.

The rearrangement joins TRBV6-6 to TRBJ1-6; D call uncertain. CDR3 length: 14 residues. From germline, CDR1 is MNHNY and CDR2 SVGAGI (reference sequence). V was shortened by 5 bases and J by 7 bases, with 12 bases between the two germline ends. The chain's CDR3 is CASSESGRNSPLHF. In nucleotides, the CDR3 is TGTGCCAGCAGTGAGTCAGGAAGGAATTCACCCCTCCACTTT.

This clone has just one count. For the CDR3, the DNA is TGTGCCAGCAGTGATGAAACAGGAAGACGGTATGGCTACACCTTC. Residues: CASSDETGRRYGYTF. This chain uses TRBV6-1 with TRBJ1-2, with D possibly being TRBD1 (5 bases). Germline V gene lookup returns CDR1 MNHNS and CDR2 SASEGT. The CDR3 spans 15 residues. Between the trimmed V and J ends, which lost 3 bases and 5 bases, there was a span of 16 bases.

The J gene is TRBJ1-1, the V gene TRBV5-5, with D hard to call. Trimming removed 1 base at V and 5 bases at J, with 15 bases between. CDR1 and CDR2 (germline): SGHKS, YYEKEE (reference sequence). The CDR3 spans 15 residues. CDR3 bases: TGTGCCAGCAGCTTGTGGGAGACGAGTGGGACTGAAGCTTTCTTT. Amino acids: CASSLWETSGTEAFF.

J is TRBJ2-5 and V is TRBV13, with a weak D call TRBD1 (6 bases). The CDR3 runs to 13 residues. The V end was cut by 7 bases, the J end by 7 bases, with 16 bases between. Germline V CDR1 and CDR2: PRHDT, FYEKMQ (reference sequence). Here the CDR3 DNA reads TGTGCCAGCAAACCTCGGACAGTAGGGACCCAGTACTTC. Its protein product is CASKPRTVGTQYF.

V is TRBV6-5 and J is TRBJ2-2; no firm D call. The CDR3 consists of 15 residues. The V gene's germline CDR1 is MNHEY and CDR2 SVGAGI. V lost 5 bases and J lost 6, with 16 bases in between. CDR3 in amino acids: CASSLETGFPGELFF. For the CDR3, the DNA is TGTGCCAGCAGTCTAGAAACCGGGTTTCCCGGGGAGCTGTTTTTT.

The V and J genes are TRBV6-4 and TRBJ2-7; 7 nucleotides align to TRBD2. This CDR3 spans 14 amino acids. The germline V gene has CDR1 MRHNA and CDR2 SNTAGT. V shed 4 bases, J shed 1 base, and the junction held 4 bases outside the gene matches. The CDR3: CASSGLGGSYEQYF. The CDR3 DNA follows: TGTGCCAGCAGTGGCCTCGGGGGGTCCTACGAGCAGTACTTC.

This chain joins TRBV3-1 (or the pseudogene TRBV3-2) and TRBJ2-1; 15 bases align to TRBD2. Germline CDR1 LGHDT, CDR2 YNNKEL (reference sequence). V shed 0 bases, J shed 2 bases, and the junction held 8 bases outside the gene matches. The CDR3 consists of 20 residues. This CDR3 is CASSQDQGLAGGPTYNEQFF. The CDR3 bases are TGTGCCAGCAGCCAAGATCAAGGACTAGCGGGGGGGCCTACCTACAATGAGCAGTTCTTC.

This chain joins TRBV7-6 and TRBJ1-1; D possibly corresponds to TRBD1 (5 bases). The length of the CDR3 is 13 residues. The V gene lost 4 bases and the J gene lost 5 bases, with 11 bases spanning the gap. Per germline, CDR1 SGHVS and CDR2 FNYEAQ. For the CDR3, the DNA is TGTGCCAGCAGCTGGGGACGGGGGACTGAAGCTTTCTTT. This codes for CASSWGRGTEAFF. The full variable domain, in which reference TRBV7-6 and TRBJ1-1 provide the parts outside the CDR3, is GAGVSQSPRYKVTKRGQDVALRCDPISGHVSLYWYRQALGQGPEFLTYFNYEAQQDKSGLPNDRFSAERPEGSISTLTIQRTEQRDSAMYRCASSWGRGTEAFFGQGTRLTVV.

The chain links TRBV5-1 to TRBJ1-1; TRBD1 is a possible D gene (6 bases). With 4 bases removed from V and 1 base from J, the gap between germline ends came to 14 bases. CDR1 and CDR2 (germline): SGHRS, YFSETQ. This CDR3 has 15 residues. Written as DNA, the CDR3 is TGCGCCAGCAGCACAACGGGACATAGGAACACTGAAGCTTTCTTT. Protein product: CASSTTGHRNTEAFF.

The gene calls are TRBV2 and TRBJ2-7; 10 nucleotides match TRBD1. The trim removed 3 bases at V and 2 bases at J, leaving 4 bases unmatched. The CDR3 contains 15 residues. Looked up from germline, CDR1 is SNHLY and CDR2 is FYNNEI. The CDR3 loop reads CASSDAGTGAYEQYF. CDR3 DNA: TGTGCCAGCAGTGATGCGGGGACAGGGGCCTACGAGCAGTACTTC. The full variable domain, completed using reference TRBV2 and TRBJ2-7, is EPEVTQTPSHQVTQMGQEVILRCVPISNHLYFYWYRQILGQKVEFLVSFYNNEISEKSEIFDDQFSVERPDGSNFTLKIRSTKLEDSAMYFCASSDAGTGAYEQYFGPGTRLTVT.

This clone was detected only once. The V and J genes are TRBV7-3 and TRBJ1-1; weak D call: TRBD1 (5 bases). CDR1 SGHTA and CDR2 FQGTGA come from the germline V gene. This CDR3 spans 14 amino acids. V lost 1 base and J 2 bases, leaving 8 bases between the germline ends. CDR3 sequence: CASSLIDRNTEAFF. CDR3 nucleotide sequence: TGTGCCAGCAGCTTAATAGACAGAAACACTGAAGCTTTCTTT.

The chain recombines TRBV5-1 with TRBJ2-5, with 12 bases fitting TRBD2. Per germline, CDR1 SGHRS and CDR2 YFSETQ. This CDR3 comprises 15 residues. The trim removed 5 bases at V and 5 bases at J, leaving 7 bases unmatched. The CDR3 sequence: CASRLLAGGPETQYF. The CDR3 region has the DNA TGCGCCAGCAGGCTGCTAGCGGGGGGGCCGGAGACCCAGTACTTC.

As DNA, the CDR3 is TGTGCCAGCAGTTTAGCCAGGGACTCCTACGAGCAGTACTTC. It is translated as CASSLARDSYEQYF. The chain has TRBV28 and TRBJ2-7; D may be TRBD1 (5 bases). V gave up 2 bases and J gave up 0 bases, with 8 bases separating them. The CDR3 runs to 14 residues. CDR1 and CDR2 (germline): MDHEN, SYDVKM.

V gene TRBV5-1 combines with J gene TRBJ1-4, with D maybe TRBD1 (5 bases). V was cut by 2 bases and J by 7 bases, with 12 bases left in between. The CDR3 totals 14 residues. CDR1 and CDR2 from the germline V gene are SGHRS and YFSETQ. The CDR3 is CASSFNQGSEKLFF. The CDR3 nucleotides are TGCGCCAGCAGCTTTAATCAGGGAAGTGAAAAACTGTTTTTT.

The rearrangement joins TRBV9 to TRBJ1-2; TRBD1 might be the D (5 bases). CDR1 and CDR2 (germline): SGDLS, YYNGEE. The CDR3 consists of 15 residues. The V and J ends lost 6 bases and 2 bases respectively, with 17 bases between them. This chain's CDR3 is CASTETAHVNYGYTF. DNA of the CDR3: TGTGCCAGCACCGAGACAGCTCATGTGAACTATGGCTACACCTTC.

The rearrangement links TRBV7-9 to TRBJ2-1; D possibly corresponds to TRBD1 (5 bases). The length of the CDR3 is 16 residues. Deletions cut 5 bases from V and 7 bases from J, with 21 bases between. Germline CDR1 reads SEHNR; CDR2 reads FQNEAQ (reference sequence). The CDR3 DNA reads TGTGCCAGCAGCCCACCCTTTAGGGGATCCAAGAATGAGCAGTTCTTC. Its protein is CASSPPFRGSKNEQFF. The entire variable domain, with the rest obtained from reference TRBV7-9 and TRBJ2-1, is as follows: DTGVSQNPRHKITKRGQNVTFRCDPISEHNRLYWYRQTLGQGPEFLTYFQNEAQLEKSRLLSDRFSAERPKGSFSTLEIQRTEQGDSAMYLCASSPPFRGSKNEQFFGPGTRLTVL.

This chain connects TRBV9 to TRBJ1-4; D might be TRBD1 (6 bases). CDR3 size: 19 residues. The germline V gene has CDR1 SGDLS and CDR2 YYNGEE. Trimming removed 3 bases at V and 7 bases at J, with 28 bases between. CDR3 in amino acids: CASSAGAGIFLNPSEKLFF. The CDR3, as DNA: TGTGCCAGCAGCGCAGGGGCAGGGATTTTTCTGAATCCCTCTGAAAAACTGTTTTTT.

The chain has TRBV3-1 (or the pseudogene TRBV3-2) and TRBJ2-1; 9 nucleotides align to TRBD2. V gave up 2 bases and J gave up 8 bases; unmatched junction bases: 7. Germline CDR1 LGHDT, CDR2 YNNKEL (reference sequence). This CDR3 is built from 15 residues. CDR3 amino acids: CASSQIGGGAYEQFF. CDR3 sequence (DNA): TGTGCCAGCAGCCAAATTGGCGGGGGGGCCTATGAGCAGTTCTTC.

The chain employs TRBV30 and TRBJ1-4; TRBD1 matches 7 bases. V shed 3 bases, J shed 5 bases, and the junction held 6 bases outside the gene matches. The CDR3 spans 14 residues. Germline V gene sequence: CDR1 GTSNPN, CDR2 SVGIG (reference sequence). The chain's CDR3 is CAWRGQLNNEKLFF. Here the CDR3 DNA reads TGTGCCTGGAGGGGACAGCTAAACAATGAAAAACTGTTTTTT.

J is TRBJ1-6 and V is TRBV4-3; tentative D call: TRBD1 (6 bases). The CDR3 length is 15 residues. Trimming cost V 0 bases and J 9 bases, with 12 bases left between them. Germline values: CDR1 LGHNA, CDR2 YSLEER. The CDR3 nucleotides read TGCGCCAGCAGCCAAGAGTCAGGGGTCCCTTCACCCCTCCACTTT. Amino acids: CASSQESGVPSPLHF.

The count of this clone is one. The chain carries TRBV6-5 and TRBJ1-1; D is possibly TRBD1 (5 bases). The CDR3 is made up of 14 amino acids. CDR1 and CDR2 from the germline V gene are MNHEY and SVGAGI. The ends were cut back, 2 bases at V and 5 bases at J, with 12 bases in the middle. The CDR3 DNA is TGTGCCAGCAGTTACCCCGGGGGAGGTACTGAAGCTTTCTTT. Its protein product is CASSYPGGGTEAFF.

V is TRBV5-8 and J is TRBJ1-2; D is uncertain. The CDR3 runs to 11 residues. V lost 4 bases and J 3 bases, leaving 4 bases between the germline ends. Germline V lookup: CDR1 SGHTS, CDR2 YDEGEE. CDR3 loop: CASSPDYGYTF. CDR3 DNA: TGTGCCAGCAGCCCGGACTATGGCTACACCTTC. The full variable domain, in which reference TRBV5-8 and TRBJ1-2 provide the parts outside the CDR3, is EAGVTQSPTHLIKTRGQQATLRCSPISGHTSVYWYQQALGLGLQFLLWYDEGEERNRGNFPPRFSGRQFPNYSSELNVNALELEDSALYLCASSPDYGYTFGSGTRLTVV.

The chain carries TRBV27 and TRBJ2-7; 7 nucleotides match TRBD1. The length of the CDR3 is 14 residues. J was trimmed by 4 bases and V by 3 bases; bases with no gene match: 6. CDR1 and CDR2 (germline): MNHEY, SMNVEV (reference sequence). The CDR3 loop is CASSFNRGAYEQYF. DNA for the CDR3: TGTGCCAGCAGTTTTAACAGGGGAGCGTACGAGCAGTACTTC.

This clone was recorded a few times. The chain uses TRBV6-6 and TRBJ2-7; a weak D match, TRBD1 (6 bases). Germline CDR1 MNHNY, CDR2 SVGAGI (reference sequence). V lost 6 bases, J lost 2 bases, and 14 bases lay in between. The CDR3 totals 14 residues. The CDR3 DNA is TGTGCCAGCAGACCGTCGGGACAACCCTACGAGCAGTACTTC. As protein: CASRPSGQPYEQYF.